This TCR beta chain was sequenced for a study of blood T cell repertoires in COVID-19. At the level of the study: From the United States, Italy and Spain came samples of acute and convalescent COVID-19. Sample material is recorded as cDNA or gDNA derived from T cells, B-cell-depleted T cells, or PBMCs.

Some clones are missing from TCRdb's copy, which holds only in-frame ones; the method was immunoSEQ multiplex PCR. The sample lists under 150,000 clones, 65% to 90% occurring once. The study recruited people aged about 18 to 89 years across roughly 23 US areas. V was shortened by 3 bases and J by 8 bases, with 16 bases between the two germline ends. The germline V gene has CDR1 KGHSH and CDR2 LQKENI. This CDR3 is built from 14 residues. The chain has TRBV18 and TRBJ1-2; TRBD1 might be the D (5 bases). Source material: PBMCs or T cells enriched from blood (not recorded which). The sequence came from a woman aged 50 to 60 who had recovered from COVID-19. CDR3 DNA sequence: TGTGCCAGCTCACCCGAGGACATTTCAAGGGGCTACACCTTC. Translation gives CASSPEDISRGYTF.